This T cell receptor beta chain originates from a study of cytomegalovirus exposure and HLA in healthy donors (dated by TCRdb to the late 2010s). About the investigation overall: According to an earlier analysis of 587 of the donors, about 179 million T cells yielded 117 million unique TCR beta sequences and 276 Gb of sequence data. About 280 gigabases of sequencing data and approximately 93 million unique TCR sequences were included in an early release covering several hundred HLA-typed donors. Of the 350 to 450 genotyped donors, approximately 80% were placed in the genetic ancestry cluster associated with self-reported Caucasian donors. The study aimed to test whether cataloging public T cell receptors could reveal signatures of past pathogen exposure. Using immunosequencing, the study profiled T cell repertoires from 666 subjects and related those repertoires to cytomegalovirus serostatus. A separate validation cohort of 100 to 150 different subjects was used in addition to the 666-subject first cohort. To predict cytomegalovirus infection status, the study brought together high-throughput TCR immunosequencing, statistical association of individual TCRs with disease status, and machine learning. A later analysis re-analyzed previously published TCR beta repertoires from 666 donors and added high-resolution HLA genotyping to study TCR occurrence patterns. Rather than using new phenotypic data, the later analysis identified candidate immune exposures from TCR beta sequences and from how often those sequences occurred across donors. To decide whether each TCR beta V gene segment behaved as functional or pseudogenic, an earlier analysis of nearly 600 of the donors relied on high-throughput TCR beta sequencing. Donor age, sex, ethnicity and CMV serostatus were compiled alongside the repertoire data. In a later genetic analysis, genome-wide SNP genotypes for about 65% of the 666 donors were used, and that subset was treated as a discovery cohort. All discovery cohort repertoires had been generated using a single sequencing platform. Class I and class II HLA loci were covered by the typing at four-digit resolution. The number of typed donors differed by locus: about 620-640 for A, B, C, DRB1 and DQB1; 500 to 550 for DQA1; 606 for DPA1; and about 450 for DPB1. Four to six DR-DQ haplotypes were handled as single units for association and clustering, since linkage in the cohort was strong. Among 350 to 400 genotyped donors of the cohort, an average of approximately 250,000 unique TCR beta nucleotide sequences were sequenced per donor, roughly a sixth of them non-productive. General study outcomes and caveats: Because HLA typing was missing for some donors at each locus, association tests included only the typed subset. In the study, 164 TCR beta chains were listed as associated with cytomegalovirus. In a later genetic analysis, fewer N-insertions in productive TCRs were reported among donors in an Asian-associated ancestry cluster than the roughly 670-donor mean. At a false discovery rate of 0.05, a later analysis linked 15,000 to 20,000 TCR beta sequences to specific HLA alleles. A later analysis reported that several top co-occurrence clusters appeared linked to parvovirus B19, influenza, CMV and Epstein-Barr virus. The sequencing pipeline was judged likely to have produced a cluster of highly shared sequence variants as a technical artifact. The only immune exposure information available for the cohort was CMV serostatus. A further reported finding was that TCR beta sequences accurately predicted the HLA-A and HLA-B alleles for most subjects in the first cohort. Assigning TCR associations to individual alleles was difficult when HLA alleles, especially DR and DQ, strongly co-occurred. Linkage disequilibrium might explain the correlated functional status among segregating V segments, but an unknown experimental factor could not be excluded. An association between a missense DCLRE1C variant and V-gene and J-gene trimming of TCR beta chains was found in a later genetic analysis and replicated in an independent cohort. Most TCR sequences were seen in very few donors, while some public TCRs were found in many individuals. It was suggested by the authors that the approach could potentially be generalized to other disease states and immunological phenotypes. Seventeen rarely observed V segments, including chromosome 9 orphons, were excluded from the earlier analysis of some 590 of the donors because counts were too low. In a later analysis, HLA-associated TCR beta chains were found to be more clonally expanded and to have lower generation probabilities than equally common non-associated chains. Broadly in line with IMGT annotations, most TCR beta V segments showed up in productive rearrangements about 87% or about 30% of the time in an earlier analysis of approximately 640 of the donors. A later analysis found that TCR association rates varied across HLA loci, with DRB1 alleles showing the most associated TCRs and HLA-C alleles the fewest. Because the 87-base-pair reads could not distinguish some IMGT-functional V segments, including TRBV6-2 and TRBV6-3, those segments were excluded. In vitro tests confirmed that three of the cytomegalovirus-associated TCR beta chains recognize cytomegalovirus antigens. A later analysis found that most CMV-associated TCR beta chains appeared HLA-restricted, with HLA associations seemingly driven largely by CMV exposure. Presence/absence analyses assumed roughly uniform sequencing depth across donors, an assumption that may not hold. The classifier was reported to diagnose cytomegalovirus status with high specificity and sensitivity in both the original cohort and the validation cohort. The cohort was sequenced for TCR beta chains only, and without alpha or paired-chain data the features that could be detected were limited.

In total, 666 healthy bone marrow donors made up the cohort. At the time of sampling, all cohort members were nominally healthy, though unrecorded immune exposures were likely present. The donor was CMV seropositive and was included in the group of 250 to 300 seropositive cohort members. A peripheral blood sample was provided by each donor, and peripheral blood mononuclear cells were used for TCR beta sequencing. The Qiagen DNeasy Blood Extraction Kit was used to extract genomic DNA from the blood cell samples. In the case of this clone: The antigen this receptor binds is unknown.

The CDR3, from cysteine to phenylalanine, totals 17 residues. Just CDR3 DNA is preserved here, 51 bases in frame from base 1. From the germline V gene (reference sequence), CDR1 is SGHNT and CDR2 is YYREEE. Library generation was performed with the immunoSEQ multiplex PCR assay. For the multiplex PCR, a mixture combining 60 forward primers for TCR Vbeta segments and 13 reverse primers for TCR Jbeta segments was used. Amplification of the CDR3 region of rearranged TCR beta genes was performed with a multiplex PCR assay on genomic DNA. Amplified TCR beta libraries were sequenced as 87-base-pair reads on the Illumina HiSeq System. On the authors' methods: Across the 670 or so repertoires, a later analysis counted 75 million to 90 million unique TCR beta chains, roughly 11 million of which were shared by at least two donors. Raw reads were error-corrected and collapsed into unique sequences with a nearest-neighbor algorithm that merged closely related sequences to remove PCR and sequencing errors. CDR3 sequences were aligned to IMGT reference sequences to assign V, D and J gene segments. For a sequence to be retained, a match of at least six nucleotides to both a V gene segment and a J gene segment was required. Rearrangements were called productive when the CDR3 lacked stop codons and stayed in frame with V and J; all others were non-productive. Following IMGT convention, CDR3 was defined as the stretch from the second conserved V-encoded cysteine up to the conserved J-encoded phenylalanine. The earlier analysis of about 500 of the donors excluded sequences that lacked an unambiguous match to a single V gene segment. An earlier analysis of 500 to 600 of the donors classified V segments as functional when productive rearrangements were above 56.7% and as segregating when the standard deviation between donors was above 5%. To diagnose cytomegalovirus status from the catalog of TCR beta chain sequences, a statistical classification framework was built. In a later analysis, V and J genes were assigned by comparing TCR nucleotide sequences against IMGT/GENE-DB human TR gene sequences. Using the TCRdist pipeline, a later analysis assigned CDR3 sequences along with most-parsimonious VDJ recombination scenarios. A later analysis defined each TCR beta chain by its CDR3 amino acid sequence plus V-gene family, and excluded reads lacking a unique V-gene family. As a way to deal with suspected cross-contamination and a sequencing artifact, a later analysis dropped 592 nucleotide sequences that were highly shared and had low generation probability. For each public chain, a later analysis derived a clonal expansion index from normalized ranks of inferred template counts within each repertoire. Generation probabilities in a later analysis came from a VDJ recombination model fitted to out-of-frame rearrangements, and those results were checked against IGoR. In a later analysis, TCR-TCR, TCR-HLA and TCR-CMV co-occurrence was scored with hypergeometric tests, and a repertoire-size bias correction was applied to TCR pairs. In a later analysis, false discovery rates were estimated by permuting HLA or CMV assignments 20 times. A later analysis grouped co-occurring TCRs with DBSCAN, adding TCRdist sequence similarity when clustering within HLA-allele-positive subsets. Repertoires with fewer than 30,000 or more than 120,000 public chains, plus five repertoires with anomalous nucleotide sharing, were excluded from co-occurrence clustering. What TCRdb holds here is the immuneACCESS table cut down to in-frame rearrangements. Part of the clones is not present; checked against another copy, under half of the missing clones reflect an unresolved V gene, and the others are unexplained. That table supplies the V and J calls and clone size; D and trimming were determined from the DNA. The sample table gives around 53,000 clones. Together, the top ten hold 5.5% to 6.5% of the sample.

The source material was PBMCs. The source is a male donor in good health and CMV-seropositive. The chain couples TRBV5-4 to TRBJ2-5; 8 nucleotides in the junction match TRBD1. Matching the DNA end better, TRBJ2-7 makes the J call doubtful. The sequenced DNA is TGTGCCAGCAGCCAAGGACAGGGATTGGGTGTCGGTCGCGAGCAGTACTTC. This translates into CASSQGQGLGVGREQYF.